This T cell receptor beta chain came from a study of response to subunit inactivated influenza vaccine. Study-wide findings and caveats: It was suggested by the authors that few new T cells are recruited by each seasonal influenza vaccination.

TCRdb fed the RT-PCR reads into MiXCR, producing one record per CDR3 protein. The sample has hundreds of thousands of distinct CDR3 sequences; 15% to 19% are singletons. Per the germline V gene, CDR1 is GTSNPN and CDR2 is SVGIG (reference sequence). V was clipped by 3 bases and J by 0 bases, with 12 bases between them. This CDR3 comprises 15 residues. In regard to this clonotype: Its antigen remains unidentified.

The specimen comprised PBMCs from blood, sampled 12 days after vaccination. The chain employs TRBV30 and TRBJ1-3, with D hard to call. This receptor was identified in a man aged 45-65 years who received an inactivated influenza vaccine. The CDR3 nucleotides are TGTGCCTGGAGCGTACAGTGGAGCTCTGGAAACACCATATATTTT. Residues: CAWSVQWSSGNTIYF.